The subject of this entry is one TCR beta chain. The target antigen is unknown. The sample is drawn from a study of T cell responses to AZD1222 COVID-19 vaccine. Study conclusions and caveats: Two AZD1222 administrations were followed by greater Spike-specific TCR breadth and depth. Repertoires were obtained solely post-peak T cell response. In the spike-specific TCR repertoire, nearly half reportedly target unmutated variant regions.

The study pooled second doses at about 4 or about 12 weeks. From germline, CDR1 is SGHRS and CDR2 YFSETQ. CDR3 size: 19 residues. V shed 0 bases, J shed 0 bases, and the junction held 9 bases outside the gene matches. TCRdb keeps only in-frame clones here, not all; method: immunoSEQ multiplex PCR. The top ten clones hold about 8.9% of a sample with 150,000 to 190,000 clones, 80% to 90% of them seen once. The V gene is TRBV5-1, the J gene TRBJ2-3, with TRBD2 identical over 11 bases. The sequenced sample was peripheral blood, obtained 28 days after the second AZD1222 dose. The clonotype originates from an adult who received the AZD1222 COVID-19 vaccine. CDR3 protein: CASSLGHSTSGTSTDTQYF. In nucleotides, the CDR3 is TGCGCCAGCAGCTTGGGCCACTCGACTAGCGGGACTAGCACAGATACGCAGTATTTT.